Included here is one T cell receptor beta chain sequence, with context. The antigen is not known. This specimen belongs to a study of T cell responses to AZD1222 COVID-19 vaccine. CDR1 SGHRS and CDR2 YFSETQ come from the germline V gene. The CDR3 is 15 residues long. The V end lost 2 bases, the J end lost 1 base, and 12 bases lay between the germline ends. Produced via immunoSEQ multiplex PCR; TCRdb's table is partial and in-frame only. The sample shows 110,000 or so clones, roughly 90% of them seen only once. Findings and limits, study-wide: Of spike-specific TCRs, nearly half reportedly target regions left unmutated in variants. Spike-specific TCR repertoires showed rising breadth and depth after two AZD1222 doses. Seropositive at baseline were only a handful of AZD1222 recipients.

This rearrangement joins TRBV5-1 to TRBJ1-1; possibly TRBD1 for D (5 bases). Sequences were derived from peripheral blood, sampled on day 0 of MenACWY control vaccination. This sequence was found in an adult in good health. This chain's CDR3 is CASSFSGGSNTEAFF. CDR3 nucleotide sequence: TGCGCCAGCAGCTTCTCGGGGGGGTCGAACACTGAAGCTTTCTTT.